A single sample gave rise to the 5 T cell receptor beta chains below, sequenced in a study of blood T cells in healthy people across ages. Alongside a J-beta primer mix, a sample-barcoded 5' primer served in a second PCR lasting about 7 to 12 cycles. TCRdb fed the 5' RACE reads into MiXCR, producing one record per CDR3 protein. The sample consists of 380,000 or so distinct CDR3 sequences, more than 45% of them appearing once. Sequenced sample: blood. The receptors originated from a man aged 55 to 69 in good health.

In this sample, this clonotype turned up a few times. The CDR3 DNA sequence: TGTGCCAGCAGCTGGGCCCTGAACACCGGGGAGCTGTTTTTT. Protein sequence: CASSWALNTGELFF. The chain joins TRBV2 to TRBJ2-2; D uncertain. Trimming removed 6 bases at V and 1 base at J, with 9 bases between. The CDR3 sequence is 14 residues long. Germline V gives CDR1 SNHLY, CDR2 FYNNEI.

This rearrangement joins TRBV5-6 to TRBJ2-7; D is perhaps TRBD2 (5 bases). Germline V gives CDR1 SGHDT, CDR2 YYEEEE. The CDR3 is made up of 15 amino acids. V lost 0 bases and J lost 2, with 12 bases in between. CDR3 nucleotide sequence: TGTGCCAGCAGCTTGGCAAGGAGGATAGCCTACGAGCAGTACTTC. This sequence encodes CASSLARRIAYEQYF. The variable domain in full, with the rest retrieved from reference TRBV5-6 and TRBJ2-7, is DAGVTQSPTHLIKTRGQQVTLRCSPKSGHDTVSWYQQALGQGPQFIFQYYEEEERQRGNFPDRFSGHQFPNYSSELNVNALLLGDSALYLCASSLARRIAYEQYFGPGTRLTVT.

The chain couples TRBV29-1 to TRBJ2-1; D may correspond to TRBD1 or TRBD2 (5 bases each). Germline CDR1 is SQVTM and CDR2 is ANQGSEA. The V and J ends lost 4 bases and 7 bases respectively, with 17 bases between them. CDR3 length equals 14 residues. The CDR3: CSVAGPRGRNEQFF. In DNA, the CDR3 is TGCAGCGTTGCGGGACCCCGGGGTCGGAATGAGCAGTTCTTC.

This clonotype was counted a few times. V and J are TRBV20-1 and TRBJ2-3, with D uncertain. The V end was cut by 4 bases, the J end by 3 bases, with 11 bases between. The CDR3 sequence is 13 residues long. Germline V gene lookup returns CDR1 DFQATT and CDR2 SNEGSKA (reference sequence). The CDR3 DNA reads TGCAGTGCTATACGTGATGGTACAGATACGCAGTATTTT. It yields the protein CSAIRDGTDTQYF.

The CDR3 is CASSGTGDEQYF. The CDR3 DNA is TGTGCCAGCAGTGGGACAGGCGACGAGCAGTACTTC. The chain is built from TRBV2 and TRBJ2-7, with TRBD1 identical over 7 bases. This CDR3 is built from 12 residues. Unmatched junction bases numbered 2, after V lost 4 bases and J lost 5 bases. The germline V gene has CDR1 SNHLY and CDR2 FYNNEI.